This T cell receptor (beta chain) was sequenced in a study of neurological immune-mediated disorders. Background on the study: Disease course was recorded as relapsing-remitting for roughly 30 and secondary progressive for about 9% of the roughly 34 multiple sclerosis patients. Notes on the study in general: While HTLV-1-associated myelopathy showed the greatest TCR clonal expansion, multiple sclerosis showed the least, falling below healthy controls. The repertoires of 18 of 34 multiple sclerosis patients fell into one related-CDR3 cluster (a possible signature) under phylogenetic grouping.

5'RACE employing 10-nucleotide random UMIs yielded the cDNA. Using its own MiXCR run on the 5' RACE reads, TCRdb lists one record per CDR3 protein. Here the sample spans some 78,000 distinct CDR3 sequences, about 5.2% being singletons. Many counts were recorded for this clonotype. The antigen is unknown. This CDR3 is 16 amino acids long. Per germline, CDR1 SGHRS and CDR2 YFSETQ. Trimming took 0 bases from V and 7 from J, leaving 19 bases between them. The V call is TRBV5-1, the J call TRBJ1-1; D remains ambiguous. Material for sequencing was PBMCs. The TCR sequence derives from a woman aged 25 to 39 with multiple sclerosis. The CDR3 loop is CASSLAGDAIQGEAFF. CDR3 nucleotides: TGCGCCAGCAGCTTGGCCGGAGACGCAATACAAGGTGAAGCTTTCTTT. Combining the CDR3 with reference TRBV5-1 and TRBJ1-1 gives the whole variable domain KAGVTQTPRYLIKTRGQQVTLSCSPISGHRSVSWYQQTPGQGLQFLFEYFSETQRNKGNFPGRFSGRQFSNSRSEMNVSTLELGDSALYLCASSLAGDAIQGEAFFGQGTRLTVV.